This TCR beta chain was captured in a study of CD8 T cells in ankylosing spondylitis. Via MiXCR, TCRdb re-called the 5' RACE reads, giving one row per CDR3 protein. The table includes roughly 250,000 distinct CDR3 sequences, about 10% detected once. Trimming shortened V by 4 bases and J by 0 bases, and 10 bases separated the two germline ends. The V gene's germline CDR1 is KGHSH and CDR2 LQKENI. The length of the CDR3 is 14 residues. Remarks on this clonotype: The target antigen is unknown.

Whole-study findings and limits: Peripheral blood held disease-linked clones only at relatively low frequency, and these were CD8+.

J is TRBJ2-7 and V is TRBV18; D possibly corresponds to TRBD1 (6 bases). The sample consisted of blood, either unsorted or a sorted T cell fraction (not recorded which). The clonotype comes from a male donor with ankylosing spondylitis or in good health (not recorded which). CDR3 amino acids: CASSHDRSSYEQYF. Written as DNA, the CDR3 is TGTGCCAGCTCACACGACAGGTCCTCCTACGAGCAGTACTTC.